The T cell receptor (beta chain) under discussion was sequenced for a study of PD-1 blockade in classical Hodgkin lymphoma. Study-level findings and limits: Only CD4+ TCR diversity, not CD8+, had risen significantly by C4D1. Prior to therapy, complete responders displayed diversity much like that of newly diagnosed patients. Patients starting nivolumab less than 1 year after ASCT had lower diversity and were excluded from later analyses.

Trimming took 1 base from V and 6 from J, leaving 12 bases between them. This CDR3 is 14 amino acids long. Germline V CDR1 and CDR2: SGHDN, FVKESK. Notes on this clone: Its antigen is not identified.

TCRdb's table, derived via immunoSEQ multiplex PCR, lists solely in-frame clones and lacks some. The sample has about 30,000 clones, about two thirds seen once. Each patient experienced a relapse that followed autologous stem cell transplantation, and brentuximab vedotin exposure varied. This receptor was obtained from a human donor with classical Hodgkin lymphoma. The V gene is TRBV14, the J gene TRBJ1-1; D may be TRBD1 (5 bases). This material consisted of peripheral blood mononuclear cells (PBMCs), taken before the second cycle of nivolumab. The CDR3, as DNA: TGTGCCAGCAGCCAAGTTTATGGGGCGTCTGAAGCTTTCTTT. Amino acids: CASSQVYGASEAFF.